The 15 T cell receptor beta chains below come from one sample, sequenced in a study of PD-1 blockade in mismatch repair-deficient tumors. Data came from immunoSEQ multiplex PCR; TCRdb stores just in-frame clones and leaves some out. The table lists roughly 16,000 clones, about 80% of them singletons, with nearly 3.5% in the top ten. Sequenced material: PBMCs, taken 4 weeks after starting pembrolizumab. The receptors derive from an adult with mismatch repair-deficient cancer.

The rearrangement joins TRBV2 to TRBJ2-5; 16 positions match TRBD2. Germline CDR1 and CDR2: SNHLY and FYNNEI. The CDR3 has 16 amino acids. Trimming removed 7 bases from V and 9 bases from J; junction bases left unmatched: 11. This CDR3 is CASTGTSGRAASAQYF. The CDR3, as DNA: TGTGCCAGCACTGGGACTAGCGGGAGGGCGGCGTCGGCCCAGTACTTC.

The V gene is TRBV6-6, the J gene TRBJ1-3; 7 positions match TRBD1. In germline, CDR1 is MNHNY, CDR2 SVGAGI (reference sequence). J lost 4 bases, V lost 5 bases, and 2 bases had no gene match. The CDR3 contains 13 residues. The CDR3 DNA follows: TGTGCCAGCAGTACGGACAGGGGAAACACCATATATTTT. This sequence encodes CASSTDRGNTIYF.

This clone was counted a single time. J is TRBJ1-4 and V is TRBV15, with D uncertain. Trimming cost V 0 bases and J 7 bases, with 15 bases left between them. This CDR3 spans 16 amino acids. Germline CDR1 is LNHNV and CDR2 is YYDKDF (reference sequence). DNA of the CDR3: TGTGCCACCAGCAGAGATTCTTCTCCCATCGGTGAAAAACTGTTTTTT. This gives the protein CATSRDSSPIGEKLFF.

This chain links TRBV7-9 with TRBJ2-2; D not certain. This CDR3 is 14 amino acids long. The germline gives CDR1 SEHNR, CDR2 FQNEAQ (reference sequence). Deletions cut 7 bases from V and 1 base from J, with 10 bases between. In DNA, the CDR3 is TGTGCCAGCAACTACGTGGGGAACACCGGGGAGCTGTTTTTT. Its protein is CASNYVGNTGELFF.

The chain employs TRBV19 and TRBJ1-5; the D gene is possibly TRBD1 (5 bases). Germline CDR1 reads LNHDA; CDR2 reads SQIVND (reference sequence). V lost 2 bases to trimming and J lost 7 bases, with 18 bases between them. The CDR3 is 16 residues long. In nucleotides, the CDR3 is TGTGCCAGTAGTATACGGTCGCAGGGCATGGGACAGCCCCAGCATTTT. Translation: CASSIRSQGMGQPQHF.

The rearrangement links TRBV9 to TRBJ2-1; TRBD2 matches at 9 bases. The V segment lost 3 bases and the J segment 0 bases; nucleotides outside the gene matches: 7. This CDR3 contains 17 residues. Germline values: CDR1 SGDLS, CDR2 YYNGEE. The CDR3 reads CASSEGTSLDSYNEQFF. As DNA, the CDR3 is TGTGCCAGCAGCGAGGGGACTAGCCTAGACTCCTACAATGAGCAGTTCTTC.

The V gene is TRBV10-2, the J gene TRBJ2-2, with D possibly matching TRBD2 (5 bases). Germline assignment: CDR1 WSHSY and CDR2 SAAADI. The CDR3 extends over 16 amino acids. The V gene lost 4 bases and the J gene lost 0 bases, with 12 bases spanning the gap. The CDR3 loop reads CASSVLRRTNTGELFF. DNA for the CDR3: TGCGCCAGCAGTGTATTGAGGAGGACGAACACCGGGGAGCTGTTTTTT.

The chain couples TRBV6-1 to TRBJ2-1, with 8 bases fitting TRBD1. This CDR3 region has 14 residues. Losses at the gene ends were 7 bases for V and 4 bases for J; bases not matched to a gene: 6. The germline V gene has CDR1 MNHNS and CDR2 SASEGT. CDR3 bases: TGTGCCAGCACCTCTAGACAGGGGTACAATGAGCAGTTCTTC. Translated: CASTSRQGYNEQFF.

This sequence joins TRBV7-7 and TRBJ2-1; no firm D call. The germline CDR1 and CDR2 sequences are SSHAT and FNYEAQ (reference sequence). The CDR3 is 14 amino acids. V lost 1 base and J lost 8, with 12 bases in between. The CDR3: CASSLGLGRDEQFF. The DNA of the CDR3 is TGTGCCAGCAGCTTAGGACTGGGTAGAGATGAGCAGTTCTTC. The full variable domain, with the rest looked up from reference TRBV7-7 and TRBJ2-1, is GAGVSQSPRYKVTKRGQDVTLRCDPISSHATLYWYQQALGQGPEFLTYFNYEAQPDKSGLPSDRFSAERPEGSISTLTIQRTEQRDSAMYRCASSLGLGRDEQFFGPGTRLTVL.

The V gene is TRBV15, the J gene TRBJ1-5; 7 bases agree with TRBD1. Germline CDR1 reads LNHNV; CDR2 reads YYDKDF (reference sequence). There are 16 residues in the CDR3. The ends lost 1 base at V and 3 bases at J; junction bases unmatched: 6. CDR3 loop: CATSRGQGLDNQPQHF. The CDR3 nucleotides read TGTGCCACCAGCAGAGGACAGGGTCTTGACAATCAGCCCCAGCATTTT. Drawing the rest from reference TRBV15 and TRBJ1-5, the complete variable domain is DAMVIQNPRYQVTQFGKPVTLSCSQTLNHNVMYWYQQKSSQAPKLLFHYYDKDFNNEADTPDNFQSRRPNTSFCFLDIRSPGLGDTAMYLCATSRGQGLDNQPQHFGDGTRLSIL.

The chain joins TRBV5-1 to TRBJ1-1, with D possibly matching TRBD1 (5 bases). Germline loops: CDR1 SGHRS, CDR2 YFSETQ. CDR3 size: 13 residues. V was shortened by 1 base and J by 2 bases, with 6 bases between the two germline ends. The chain's CDR3 is CASSLRGNTEAFF. DNA of the CDR3: TGCGCCAGCAGCTTGAGGGGCAACACTGAAGCTTTCTTT.

The J gene is TRBJ2-5, the V gene TRBV18, with TRBD2 identical over 16 bases. The CDR3 consists of 16 residues. V was clipped by 0 bases and J by 5 bases; unmatched bases: 0. Germline lookup yields CDR1 KGHSH and CDR2 LQKENI. The CDR3 sequence: CASSPPGLAGGETQYF. The CDR3 bases are TGTGCCAGCTCACCACCGGGACTAGCGGGAGGGGAGACCCAGTACTTC.

This sequence joins TRBV28 and TRBJ1-2; D gene uncertain. From germline, CDR1 is MDHEN and CDR2 SYDVKM. The CDR3 has 13 residues. V was shortened by 2 bases and J by 3 bases, with 7 bases between the two germline ends. The DNA for the CDR3 is TGTGCCAGCAGTTTACCGGGGTACTATGGCTACACCTTC. Residues: CASSLPGYYGYTF.

The CDR3: CSVWAAGVAYEQYF. The DNA of the CDR3 is TGCAGCGTGTGGGCCGCGGGAGTAGCTTACGAGCAGTACTTC. The chain couples TRBV29-1 to TRBJ2-7; TRBD2 agrees at 7 bases. V trimming: 6 bases; J trimming: 4 bases; junction bases outside the gene matches: 12. The CDR3 contains 14 residues. CDR1 is SQVTM and CDR2 is ANQGSEA in the germline V gene.

This clone was detected a few times. The CDR3 protein is CASGAGGFQPQHF. In DNA, the CDR3 is TGTGCCAGCGGGGCAGGGGGCTTTCAGCCCCAGCATTTT. J is TRBJ1-5 and V is TRBV7-8; TRBD1 agrees at 8 bases. This CDR3 is 13 amino acids long. V gave up 8 bases and J gave up 6 bases; unmatched junction bases: 6. Germline V gene lookup returns CDR1 SGHVS and CDR2 FQNEAQ.